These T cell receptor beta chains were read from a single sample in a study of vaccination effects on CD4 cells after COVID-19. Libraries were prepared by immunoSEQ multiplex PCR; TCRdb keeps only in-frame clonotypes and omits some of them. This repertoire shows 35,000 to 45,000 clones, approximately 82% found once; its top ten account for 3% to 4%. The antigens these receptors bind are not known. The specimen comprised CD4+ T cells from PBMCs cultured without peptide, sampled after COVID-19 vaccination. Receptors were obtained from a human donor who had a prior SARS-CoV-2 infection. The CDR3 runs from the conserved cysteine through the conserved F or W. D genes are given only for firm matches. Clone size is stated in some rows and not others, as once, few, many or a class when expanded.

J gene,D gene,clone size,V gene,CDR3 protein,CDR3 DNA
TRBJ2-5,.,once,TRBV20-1,CSAGLIETQYF,TGCAGTGCGGGACTGATAGAGACCCAGTACTTC
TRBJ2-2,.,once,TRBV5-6,CASSLGLAMFGSGELFF,TGTGCCAGCAGCTTGGGGCTGGCAATGTTCGGGTCCGGGGAGCTGTTTTTT
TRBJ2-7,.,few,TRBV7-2,CASSLGQPGIDEQYF,TGTGCCAGCAGCTTAGGCCAGCCCGGCATCGACGAGCAGTACTTC
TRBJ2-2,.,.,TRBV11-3,CASSGRLGTVTGELFF,TGTGCCAGCAGCGGGAGGCTTGGGACAGTCACCGGGGAGCTGTTTTTT
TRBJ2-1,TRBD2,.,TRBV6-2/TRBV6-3,CASSRQPWTSDEQFF,TGTGCCAGCAGTCGACAACCTTGGACTAGCGATGAGCAGTTCTTC
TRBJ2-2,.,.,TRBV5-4,CASSLLHRRGGGNTGELFF,TGTGCCAGCAGCTTGTTGCACCGGAGAGGTGGGGGGAACACCGGGGAGCTGTTTTTT
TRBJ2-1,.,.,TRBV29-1,CSGSNNEQFF,TGCAGCGGAAGTAACAATGAGCAGTTCTTC
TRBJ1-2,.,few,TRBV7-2,CASSLLSGGLGYGYTF,TGTGCCAGCAGCTTACTATCCGGGGGGCTCGGCTATGGCTACACCTTC
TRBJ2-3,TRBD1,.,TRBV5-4,CASSSRDRGTDTQYF,TGTGCCAGCAGCTCAAGGGACAGGGGGACAGATACGCAGTATTTT
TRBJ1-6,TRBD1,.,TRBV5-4,CASSLGDSSPLHF,TGTGCCAGCAGCTTGGGGGACAGTTCACCCCTCCACTTT
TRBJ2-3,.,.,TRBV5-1,CASSFSSTDTQYF,TGCGCCAGCAGCTTCTCTAGCACAGATACGCAGTATTTT
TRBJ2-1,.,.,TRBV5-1,CASSSFGGSDEQFF,TGCGCCAGCAGCTCCTTTGGGGGTTCGGATGAGCAGTTCTTC
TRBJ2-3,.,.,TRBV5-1,CASRGSGADTQYF,TGCGCCAGCAGGGGGTCGGGAGCAGATACGCAGTATTTT
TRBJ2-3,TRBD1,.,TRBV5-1,CASSSQGAGDTQYF,TGCGCCAGCAGCTCACAGGGGGCAGGAGATACGCAGTATTTT
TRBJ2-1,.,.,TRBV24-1,CATSDRPGQSNEQFF,TGTGCCACCAGTGACCGCCCCGGACAGAGTAATGAGCAGTTCTTC
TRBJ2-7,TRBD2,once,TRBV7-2,CASSFGAGGREQYF,TGTGCCAGCAGCTTCGGGGCGGGGGGGCGCGAGCAGTACTTC
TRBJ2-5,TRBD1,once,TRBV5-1,CASSLWGTGQETQYF,TGCGCCAGCAGCTTGTGGGGGACAGGTCAAGAGACCCAGTACTTC
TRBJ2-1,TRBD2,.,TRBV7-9,CASSPTGVSGSRGEQFF,TGTGCCAGCAGCCCGACGGGGGTTAGCGGGAGCCGCGGAGAGCAGTTCTTC
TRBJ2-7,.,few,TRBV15,CATSRERGNYEQYF,TGTGCCACCAGCAGGGAAAGGGGGAACTACGAGCAGTACTTC
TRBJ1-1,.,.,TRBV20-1,CSASSDTEAFF,TGCAGTGCTAGCAGCGACACTGAAGCTTTCTTT
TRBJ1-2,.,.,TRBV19,CASSTANGYTF,TGTGCCAGTAGTACTGCTAACGGCTACACCTTC
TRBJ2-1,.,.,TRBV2,CASKRESSYNEQFF,TGTGCCAGCAAGAGGGAGAGCTCCTACAATGAGCAGTTCTTC
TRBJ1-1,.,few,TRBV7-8,CASSLGDENTEAFF,TGTGCCAGCAGCTTAGGGGACGAGAACACTGAAGCTTTCTTT
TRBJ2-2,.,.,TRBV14,CASSPPLGTGELFF,TGTGCCAGCAGCCCCCCCCTTGGCACCGGGGAGCTGTTTTTT
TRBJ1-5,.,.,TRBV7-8,CASSLIPSNQPQHF,TGTGCCAGCAGCTTAATCCCAAGCAATCAGCCCCAGCATTTT
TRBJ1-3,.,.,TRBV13,CASSAPREGNTIYF,TGTGCCAGCAGCGCCCCTCGAGAAGGGAACACCATATATTTT
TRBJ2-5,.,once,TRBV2,CASSEGRDETQYF,TGTGCCAGCAGTGAAGGCAGGGACGAGACCCAGTACTTC
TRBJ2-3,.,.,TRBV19,CASSIERGTDTQYF,TGTGCCAGTAGTATAGAGAGGGGAACAGATACGCAGTATTTT
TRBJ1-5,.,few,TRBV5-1,CASSLVPGNQPQHF,TGCGCCAGCAGCTTGGTTCCGGGAAACCAGCCCCAGCATTTT
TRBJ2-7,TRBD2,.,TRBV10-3,CAISESTGLEIVQYF,TGTGCCATCAGTGAGTCGACGGGACTAGAAATAGTGCAGTACTTC
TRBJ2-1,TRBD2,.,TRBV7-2,CACTYSGSYNEQFF,TGTGCCTGTACGTATAGCGGGAGCTACAATGAGCAGTTCTTC
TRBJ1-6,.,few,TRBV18,CASSPGLNSPLHF,TGTGCCAGCTCACCAGGGCTTAATTCACCCCTCCACTTT
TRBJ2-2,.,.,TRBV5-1,CASSPLSSRGELFF,TGCGCCAGCAGCCCCCTGTCGTCCCGCGGGGAGCTGTTTTTT
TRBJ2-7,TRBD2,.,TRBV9,CASSGSLAGGIYEQYF,TGTGCCAGCAGCGGCTCACTAGCGGGGGGAATCTACGAGCAGTACTTC
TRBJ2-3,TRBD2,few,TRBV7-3,CASSRRGGNTDTQYF,TGTGCCAGCAGCCGACGGGGGGGTAACACAGATACGCAGTATTTT
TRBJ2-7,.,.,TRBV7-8,CASSLSYEQYF,TGTGCCAGCAGCTTATCCTACGAGCAGTACTTC
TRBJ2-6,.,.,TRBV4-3,CASSQEYGGAGANVLTF,TGCGCCAGCAGCCAAGAATACGGAGGGGCTGGGGCCAACGTCCTGACTTTC
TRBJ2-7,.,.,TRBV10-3,CAISESRYEQYF,TGTGCCATCAGTGAGTCCCGATACGAGCAGTACTTC
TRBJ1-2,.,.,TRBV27,CASSLNRDSGYTF,TGTGCCAGCAGTTTAAACAGGGATTCTGGCTACACCTTC
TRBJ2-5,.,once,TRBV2,CASSERETQYF,TGTGCCAGCAGTGAACGGGAGACCCAGTACTTC
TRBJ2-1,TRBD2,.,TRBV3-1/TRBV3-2,CASSHLLAGANPYNEQFF,TGTGCCAGCAGCCATCTTCTAGCGGGGGCCAACCCCTACAATGAGCAGTTCTTC
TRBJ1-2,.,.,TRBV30,CAWSEQGDYGYTF,TGTGCCTGGAGTGAACAGGGCGATTATGGCTACACCTTC
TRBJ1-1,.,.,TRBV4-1,CASSQGEGDQMNTEAFF,TGCGCCAGCAGCCAGGGAGAAGGGGACCAGATGAACACTGAAGCTTTCTTT
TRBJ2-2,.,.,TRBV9,CASNQPGSAAGELFF,TGTGCCAGCAACCAGCCGGGTTCGGCCGCCGGGGAGCTGTTTTTT
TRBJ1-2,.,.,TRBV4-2,CASSQVNYGYTF,TGTGCCAGCAGCCAAGTCAACTATGGCTACACCTTC
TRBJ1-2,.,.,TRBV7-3,CASSLIAGAGGYTF,TGTGCCAGCAGCTTAATAGCAGGGGCCGGTGGCTACACCTTC